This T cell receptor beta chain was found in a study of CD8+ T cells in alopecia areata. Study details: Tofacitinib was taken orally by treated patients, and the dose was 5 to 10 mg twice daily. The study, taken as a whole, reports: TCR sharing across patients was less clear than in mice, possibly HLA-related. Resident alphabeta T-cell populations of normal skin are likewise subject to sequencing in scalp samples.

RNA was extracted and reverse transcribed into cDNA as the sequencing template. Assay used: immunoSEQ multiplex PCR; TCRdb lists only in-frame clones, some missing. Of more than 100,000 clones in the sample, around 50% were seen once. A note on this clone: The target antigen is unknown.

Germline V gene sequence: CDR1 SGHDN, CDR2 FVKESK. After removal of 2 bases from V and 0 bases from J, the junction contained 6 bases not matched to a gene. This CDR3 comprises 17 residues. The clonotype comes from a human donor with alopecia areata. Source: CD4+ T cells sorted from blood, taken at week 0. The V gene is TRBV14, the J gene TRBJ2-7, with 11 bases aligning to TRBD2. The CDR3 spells CASSQRGLAEFSYEQYF. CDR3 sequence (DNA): TGTGCCAGCAGCCAACGGGGACTAGCGGAATTCTCCTACGAGCAGTACTTC.